One and the same sample provided the 2 T cell receptor beta chains below, sequenced in a study of cytomegalovirus exposure and HLA in healthy donors. The PCR made use of 60 Vbeta and 13 Jbeta primers. Method: immunoSEQ multiplex PCR; TCRdb's copy keeps in-frame clones and lacks some. The sample holds 85,000 to 120,000 clones, over 55% seen once. Sequencing used PBMCs. The receptor set was obtained from a female donor in good health and CMV-seronegative.

The chain uses TRBV6-4 and TRBJ1-2; 9 nucleotides line up with TRBD1. This CDR3 comprises 15 residues. With V trimmed by 2 bases and J by 8 bases, 9 bases remained unmatched. Germline lookup yields CDR1 MRHNA and CDR2 SNTAGT. The DNA for the CDR3 is TGTGCCAGCAGTGACCATACAGGGGGCCGGGGAGGCTACACCTTC. This translates into CASSDHTGGRGGYTF.

In its sample, this clone was seen once. CDR3: CASSLGTGESYEQYF. CDR3 sequence (DNA): TGTGCCAGCAGTTTAGGGACAGGGGAATCCTACGAGCAGTACTTC. The rearrangement links TRBV27 to TRBJ2-7, with 10 bases lining up with TRBD1. The CDR3 is made up of 15 amino acids. CDR1 and CDR2 from the germline V gene are MNHEY and SMNVEV (reference sequence). The J segment lost 1 base and the V segment lost 2 bases, leaving 2 bases of the junction unmatched.